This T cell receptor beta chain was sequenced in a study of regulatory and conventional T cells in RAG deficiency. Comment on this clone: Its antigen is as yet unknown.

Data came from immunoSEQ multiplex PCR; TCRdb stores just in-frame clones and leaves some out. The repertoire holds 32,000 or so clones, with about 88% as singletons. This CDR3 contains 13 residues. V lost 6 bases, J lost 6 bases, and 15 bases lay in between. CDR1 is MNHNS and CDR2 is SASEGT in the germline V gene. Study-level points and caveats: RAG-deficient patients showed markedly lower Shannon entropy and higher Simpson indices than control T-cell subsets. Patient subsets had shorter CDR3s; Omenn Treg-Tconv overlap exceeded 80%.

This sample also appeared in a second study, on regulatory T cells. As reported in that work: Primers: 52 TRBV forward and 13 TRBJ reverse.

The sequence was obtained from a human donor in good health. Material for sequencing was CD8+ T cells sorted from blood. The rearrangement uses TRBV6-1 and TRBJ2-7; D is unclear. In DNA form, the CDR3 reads TGTGCCAGCAGCGCTACCCTGAAGACCGAGCAGTACTTC. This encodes CASSATLKTEQYF.